A selection of T cell receptor beta chains follows, all from one sample in a study of shared clonotypes between healthy human individuals. TCRdb's table, derived via immunoSEQ multiplex PCR, lists solely in-frame clones and lacks some. The profile shows about 450,000 clones, around 75% of them singletons. Sequenced: PBMCs. The receptors shown here come from a woman aged 35 to 49 in good health. Some clones in this sample may be carry-over from other donors' samples. The conserved cysteine and the conserved F or W are not part of the CDR3 here. The size field is filled for only some rows; it gives once, few, many or a size class.

CDR3aa: ASSKFINGYT
j_gene: TRBJ1-2
v_gene: TRBV21-1
abundance: .

CDR3aa: ASSVATGQSYGYT
j_gene: TRBJ1-2
v_gene: TRBV9
abundance: .

CDR3aa: ASSPRTATNYGYT
j_gene: TRBJ1-2
v_gene: TRBV27
abundance: .

CDR3aa: SVEMERTGELF
j_gene: TRBJ2-2
v_gene: TRBV29-1
abundance: .

CDR3aa: ASSVGREQLGETQY
j_gene: TRBJ2-5
v_gene: TRBV9
abundance: .

CDR3aa: ASSSGTSGRSQY
j_gene: TRBJ2-7
v_gene: TRBV7-9
abundance: .

CDR3aa: ATSRERLAPSYEQY
j_gene: TRBJ2-7
v_gene: TRBV15
abundance: .

CDR3aa: ASSRNTGELF
j_gene: TRBJ2-2
v_gene: TRBV6-6
abundance: .

CDR3aa: ASGRQAQYNEQF
j_gene: TRBJ2-1
v_gene: TRBV9
abundance: .

CDR3aa: ASSLSLGRTEAF
j_gene: TRBJ1-1
v_gene: TRBV28
abundance: .

CDR3aa: ASSLGPYQPQH
j_gene: TRBJ1-5
v_gene: TRBV11-2
abundance: few

CDR3aa: ATSRDARYT
j_gene: TRBJ1-2
v_gene: TRBV15
abundance: .

CDR3aa: ASSLVADSYEQY
j_gene: TRBJ2-7
v_gene: TRBV7-8
abundance: .

CDR3aa: ASSSTGGYTDTQY
j_gene: TRBJ2-3
v_gene: TRBV7-9
abundance: once

CDR3aa: ATLQGGSGNTIY
j_gene: TRBJ1-3
v_gene: TRBV28
abundance: .

CDR3aa: ASSVTAGSYNEQF
j_gene: TRBJ2-1
v_gene: TRBV9
abundance: many

CDR3aa: ASSAGTKAF
j_gene: TRBJ1-1
v_gene: TRBV2
abundance: .

CDR3aa: ASSRSGSGANVLT
j_gene: TRBJ2-6
v_gene: TRBV9
abundance: .

CDR3aa: ASSPSTRQY
j_gene: TRBJ2-7
v_gene: TRBV28
abundance: few

CDR3aa: ASSRRGSGANVLT
j_gene: TRBJ2-6
v_gene: TRBV6-5
abundance: .

CDR3aa: ASSVTREAKNIQY
j_gene: TRBJ2-4
v_gene: TRBV27
abundance: .

CDR3aa: ASSFDRGADTQY
j_gene: TRBJ2-3
v_gene: TRBV11-2
abundance: .

CDR3aa: ASSVGDGQPQH
j_gene: TRBJ1-5
v_gene: TRBV9
abundance: .

CDR3aa: ASSVERRSTDTQY
j_gene: TRBJ2-3
v_gene: TRBV9
abundance: .

CDR3aa: ASSQVRDGNTIY
j_gene: TRBJ1-3
v_gene: TRBV14
abundance: .

CDR3aa: AWGRHLYEQY
j_gene: .
v_gene: TRBV30
abundance: few

CDR3aa: ASSLVPGGSFNEQF
j_gene: TRBJ2-1
v_gene: TRBV5-1
abundance: .

CDR3aa: ASSLVLTYNEQF
j_gene: TRBJ2-1
v_gene: TRBV11-2
abundance: .

CDR3aa: ASSVNVLT
j_gene: TRBJ2-6
v_gene: TRBV11-2
abundance: .

CDR3aa: ASSEGLAGAGELF
j_gene: TRBJ2-2
v_gene: TRBV6-1
abundance: few

CDR3aa: ASSLLAGGVTGELF
j_gene: TRBJ2-2
v_gene: TRBV28
abundance: .

CDR3aa: ASRTWTSAAGELF
j_gene: TRBJ2-2
v_gene: TRBV30
abundance: .

CDR3aa: ASSFERVSTDTQY
j_gene: TRBJ2-3
v_gene: TRBV5-4
abundance: few

CDR3aa: ASSQGLAGWSGELF
j_gene: TRBJ2-2
v_gene: TRBV5-4
abundance: .

CDR3aa: ASSQGQGGYGYT
j_gene: TRBJ1-2
v_gene: TRBV7-6
abundance: .

CDR3aa: ASSQGAKVYEQY
j_gene: TRBJ2-7
v_gene: TRBV28
abundance: .

CDR3aa: SVTTGGAHQPQH
j_gene: TRBJ1-5
v_gene: TRBV29-1
abundance: few

CDR3aa: ASSLHGVPEAF
j_gene: TRBJ1-1
v_gene: TRBV11-2
abundance: once

CDR3aa: ASRTGGGTYNEQF
j_gene: TRBJ2-1
v_gene: TRBV2
abundance: .

CDR3aa: ASSLKTGGVYEQY
j_gene: TRBJ2-7
v_gene: TRBV7-2
abundance: .

CDR3aa: SANIAGGEY
j_gene: TRBJ2-7
v_gene: TRBV20-1
abundance: .

CDR3aa: TSRSNQRLPVGGEQY
j_gene: TRBJ2-7
v_gene: TRBV1
abundance: .

CDR3aa: ASSPTSTGGYEQY
j_gene: TRBJ2-7
v_gene: TRBV4-1
abundance: .

CDR3aa: ASSPSRYSTDTQY
j_gene: TRBJ2-3
v_gene: TRBV6-1
abundance: few

CDR3aa: ASRYPGRGNEQF
j_gene: TRBJ2-1
v_gene: TRBV5-1
abundance: .

CDR3aa: ASIGREGGNEQF
j_gene: TRBJ2-1
v_gene: TRBV5-4
abundance: .

CDR3aa: ASSLALGQRVYNEQF
j_gene: TRBJ2-1
v_gene: TRBV7-9
abundance: .

CDR3aa: ASSSGVWGAGEQY
j_gene: TRBJ2-7
v_gene: TRBV7-2
abundance: .

CDR3aa: ATSEALGQTPGANVLT
j_gene: TRBJ2-6
v_gene: TRBV10-3
abundance: once

CDR3aa: ASSLDLPGQRTNEQF
j_gene: TRBJ2-1
v_gene: TRBV5-1
abundance: .

CDR3aa: ASSQEGTGYYGYT
j_gene: TRBJ1-2
v_gene: TRBV7-2
abundance: .

CDR3aa: ASSEANGARGYT
j_gene: TRBJ1-2
v_gene: TRBV6-1
abundance: .

CDR3aa: ASSLRWGSTDTQY
j_gene: TRBJ2-3
v_gene: TRBV5-1
abundance: .